A single T cell receptor (beta chain) is shown here with its context. In germline, CDR1 is PRHDT, CDR2 FYEKMQ (reference sequence). The ends lost 1 base at V and 3 bases at J; junction bases unmatched: 7. CDR3 length equals 19 residues. The sample belongs to a study of technical replicates of blood from a few donors. Profiling relied on immunoSEQ multiplex PCR, and the TCRdb table lists in-frame clones only, not all of them. The sample lists more than 75,000 clones, approximately 94% occurring once. The V call is TRBV13, the J call TRBJ2-4; 15 nucleotides match TRBD2. The origin of this receptor is a human donor in good health. The sample consisted of T cells isolated from PBMCs. The CDR3 sequence is CASSLEGLAGGGSKNIQYF. CDR3 nucleotides: TGTGCCAGCAGCTTAGAGGGACTAGCGGGGGGAGGTAGCAAAAACATTCAGTACTTC.